A selection of T cell receptor beta chains follows, all from one sample in a study of naive and memory T cell subsets. TCRdb reanalysed the 5' RACE reads using MiXCR and keeps one entry per CDR3 protein. The sample consists of tens of thousands of distinct CDR3 sequences, about 4.8% of them appearing once. Every receptor here comes from a female donor in good health. The CDR3 runs from the conserved cysteine through the conserved F or W. Fields, in order: J gene, V gene, CDR3 protein.

TRBJ2-1	TRBV12-5	CASGWGNEQFF
TRBJ2-7	TRBV10-3	CASSGGSTYEQYF
TRBJ2-1	TRBV10-3	CAISVKAGGPYNEQFF
TRBJ1-1	TRBV6-6	CASILGGQTNTEAFF
TRBJ1-6	TRBV3-1	CASSLGQGEDSPLHF
TRBJ1-3	TRBV29-1	CSVVTGGNTIYF
TRBJ2-5	TRBV29-1	CSVGQLAAAPETQYF
TRBJ1-1	TRBV20-1	CSASRQGVANTEAFF
TRBJ2-7	TRBV7-3	CASSLTVTSASYEQYF
TRBJ2-5	TRBV29-1	CSFRGVGKETQYF
TRBJ2-6	TRBV4-3	CASSEVSGSGANVLTF
TRBJ1-1	TRBV6-1	CASTDTFSAFF
TRBJ2-7	TRBV10-3	CAIAGQGRPYEQYF
TRBJ1-1	TRBV25-1	CASSSGAEAFF
TRBJ2-1	TRBV9	CASSVGGSDSYNEQFF
TRBJ2-6	TRBV4-1	CASSQDSGTGANVLTF